This T cell receptor (beta chain) derives from a study of blood T cell repertoires in COVID-19. About the research overall: T cells, B-cell-depleted T cells, or PBMCs provided the cDNA or gDNA that served as material.

As handled by the study authors: Estimation of nucleated cell counts was performed using reference gene primer amplification. This table comes from immunoSEQ multiplex PCR, and its TCRdb copy is limited to in-frame clones, with some not included. The D gene and trimming were derived from the DNA, and the V and J assignments and clone size from that table. Of under 250,000 clones listed, more than 75% are singletons. Deletions cut 6 bases from V and 3 bases from J, with 12 bases between. Germline V gene sequence: CDR1 SQVTM, CDR2 ANQGSEA. The CDR3 covers 13 residues. This TCR came from a woman aged 60-75 years who had recovered from COVID-19. Input material: peripheral blood. The V call is TRBV29-1, the J call TRBJ2-1; tentatively, D is TRBD1 (6 bases). The DNA for the CDR3 is TGCAGCGTCCAAGGCAGGGGCTACAATGAGCAGTTCTTC. Translating it yields CSVQGRGYNEQFF.